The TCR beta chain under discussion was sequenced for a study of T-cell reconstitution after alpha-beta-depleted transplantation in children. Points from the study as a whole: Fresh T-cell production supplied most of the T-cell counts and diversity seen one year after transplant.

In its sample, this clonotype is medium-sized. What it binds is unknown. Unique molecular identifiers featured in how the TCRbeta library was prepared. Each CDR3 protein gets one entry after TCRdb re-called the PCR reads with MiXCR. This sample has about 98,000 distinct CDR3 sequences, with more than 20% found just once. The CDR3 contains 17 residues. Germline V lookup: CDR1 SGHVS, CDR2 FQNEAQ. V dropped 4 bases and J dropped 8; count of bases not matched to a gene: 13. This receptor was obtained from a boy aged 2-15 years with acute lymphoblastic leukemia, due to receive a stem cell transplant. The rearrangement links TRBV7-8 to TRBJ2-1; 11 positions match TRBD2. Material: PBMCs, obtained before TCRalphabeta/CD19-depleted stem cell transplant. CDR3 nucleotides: TGTGCCAGCAGCTCCCCCCGCGGGTTAGCGGGAGGGTATGAGCAGTTCTTC. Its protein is CASSSPRGLAGGYEQFF.